The subject of this entry is one T cell receptor (beta chain). Its specificity is unknown. Reverse transcription of roughly 0.5 to 1 ug RNA was performed with random hexamers. With immunoSEQ multiplex PCR, TCR beta CDR3 was amplified across 54 Vbeta and 13 Jbeta. TCRdb used MiXCR to reprocess the immunoSEQ multiplex PCR reads, holding one entry per CDR3 protein. The profile shows about 90,000 distinct CDR3 sequences, approximately 96% of them singletons. The record originates from a study of CD8 T cells in Susac syndrome. TEMRA cells were FACS-enriched, and CD8+ and CD4+ T cells were isolated negatively. V lost 6 bases to trimming and J lost 5 bases; unmatched junction nucleotides: 10. Germline assignment: CDR1 DFQATT and CDR2 SNEGSKA (reference sequence). The CDR3 runs to 14 residues. Study conclusions and caveats: Peak Susac CD8+ clonal expansion occurred in TEMRA cells and active patients.

The sample was CD8+ T cells from PBMCs. This chain joins TRBV20-1 and TRBJ2-1; 7 positions agree with TRBD2. The receptor was isolated from a human donor with Susac syndrome. Here the CDR3 reads CSASSSGPNNEQFF. The CDR3 DNA follows: TGCAGTGCAAGCTCTAGCGGCCCGAACAATGAGCAGTTCTTC.